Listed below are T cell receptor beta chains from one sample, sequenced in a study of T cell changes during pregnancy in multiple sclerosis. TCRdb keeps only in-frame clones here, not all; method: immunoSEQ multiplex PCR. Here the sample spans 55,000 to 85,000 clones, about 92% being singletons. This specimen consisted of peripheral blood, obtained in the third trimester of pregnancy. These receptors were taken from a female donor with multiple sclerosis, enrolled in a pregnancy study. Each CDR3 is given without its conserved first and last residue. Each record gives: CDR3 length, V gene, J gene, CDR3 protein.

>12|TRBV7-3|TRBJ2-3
ASAPDMGADTQY
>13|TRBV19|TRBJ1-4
ASRRFGTGNEKLF
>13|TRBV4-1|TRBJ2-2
ASRGTGTNTGELF
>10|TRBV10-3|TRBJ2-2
AISFVTGELF
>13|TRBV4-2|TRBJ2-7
ASSQGGLFSYEQY
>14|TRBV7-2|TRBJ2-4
ASSLRLAGMQNIQY
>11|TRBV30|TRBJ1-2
AWSDRLSDGYT
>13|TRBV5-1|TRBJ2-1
ASSLQGAHGNEQF
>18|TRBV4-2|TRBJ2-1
ASSQDLGTSGRADGNEQF
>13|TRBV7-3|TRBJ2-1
ASSFGGLLGDEQF
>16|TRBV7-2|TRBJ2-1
ASSLRLAGGSSYNEQF
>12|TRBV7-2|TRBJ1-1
ASSGGGLNTEAF